The clone carrying this TCR beta chain has just one count. Free of recent acute infections or vaccinations, the donors were healthy HIV-negative adults. Those who donated, Caucasian adults without exception, all lived in Nashville, Tennessee. The data derive from a study of shared clonotypes between healthy human individuals. Study context: Plates per donor: three CD4 naive, three CD4 memory, two CD8 naive, one CD8 memory.

The assay ran at deep level. The method was immunoSEQ multiplex PCR; TCRdb's version includes in-frame clones alone and lacks a portion of them. This table has 1.4 million or so clones, 97% to 99% appearing once. Germline loops: CDR1 SNHLY, CDR2 FYNNEI. V lost 7 bases and J lost 4; bases outside the gene matches: 9. The CDR3 has 15 residues. The TCR originated in a young man in good health. The specimen was naive CD4+ T cells sorted from blood. Stated subset: CD45RA+ positively selected. The chain links TRBV2 to TRBJ2-5, with 10 bases aligning to TRBD2. The CDR3 is CASMGASGRGETQYF. The DNA for the CDR3 is TGTGCCAGCATGGGTGCTAGCGGGAGAGGAGAGACCCAGTACTTC. Drawing the rest from reference TRBV2 and TRBJ2-5, the complete variable domain is EPEVTQTPSHQVTQMGQEVILRCVPISNHLYFYWYRQILGQKVEFLVSFYNNEISEKSEIFDDQFSVERPDGSNFTLKIRSTKLEDSAMYFCASMGASGRGETQYFGPGTRLLVL.